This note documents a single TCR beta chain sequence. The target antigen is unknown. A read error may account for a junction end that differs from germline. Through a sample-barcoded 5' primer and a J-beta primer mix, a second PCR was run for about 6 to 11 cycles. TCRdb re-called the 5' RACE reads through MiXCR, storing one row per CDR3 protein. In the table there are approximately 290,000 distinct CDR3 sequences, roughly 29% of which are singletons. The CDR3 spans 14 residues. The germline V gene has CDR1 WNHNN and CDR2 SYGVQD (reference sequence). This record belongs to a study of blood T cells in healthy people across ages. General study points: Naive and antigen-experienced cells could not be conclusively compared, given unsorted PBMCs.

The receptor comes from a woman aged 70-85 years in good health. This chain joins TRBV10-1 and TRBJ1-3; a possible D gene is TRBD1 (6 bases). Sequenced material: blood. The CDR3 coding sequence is TGCGCCAGCAGCGACGGACAGCTCGGAAACACCATATGTTTT. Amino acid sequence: CASSDGQLGNTICF.